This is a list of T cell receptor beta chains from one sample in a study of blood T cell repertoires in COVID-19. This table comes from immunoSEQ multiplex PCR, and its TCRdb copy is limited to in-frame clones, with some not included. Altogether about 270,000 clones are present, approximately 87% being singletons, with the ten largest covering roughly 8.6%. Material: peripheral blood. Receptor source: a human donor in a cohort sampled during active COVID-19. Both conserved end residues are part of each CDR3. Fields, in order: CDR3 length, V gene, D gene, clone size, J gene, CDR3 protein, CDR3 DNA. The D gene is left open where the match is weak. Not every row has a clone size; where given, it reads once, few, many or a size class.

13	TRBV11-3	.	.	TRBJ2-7	CASSFRGEDEQYF	TGTGCCAGCAGCTTTAGGGGTGAGGACGAGCAGTACTTC
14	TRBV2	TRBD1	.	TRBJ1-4	CASSDRGQMVKLFF	TGTGCCAGCAGTGACAGGGGGCAGATGGTAAAACTGTTTTTT
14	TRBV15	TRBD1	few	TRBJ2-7	CATSRGDRPYEQYF	TGTGCCACCAGCAGAGGGGACAGGCCCTACGAGCAGTACTTC
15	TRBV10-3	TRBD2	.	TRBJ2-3	CAISVGRGYTDTQYF	TGTGCCATCAGTGTAGGGAGGGGCTATACAGATACGCAGTATTTT
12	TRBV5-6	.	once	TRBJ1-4	CASSRVGGKLFF	TGTGCCAGCAGCCGGGTGGGTGGAAAACTGTTTTTT
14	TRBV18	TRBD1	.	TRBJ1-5	CASSPGQGGQPQHF	TGTGCCAGCTCACCCGGACAGGGCGGGCAGCCCCAGCATTTT
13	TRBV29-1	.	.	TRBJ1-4	CSVGLRANEKLFF	TGCAGCGTTGGGCTCAGGGCTAATGAAAAACTGTTTTTT
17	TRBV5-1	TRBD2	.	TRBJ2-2	CASSLALTSGNTGELFF	TGCGCCAGCAGCTTGGCCCTGACTAGCGGGAACACCGGGGAGCTGTTTTTT
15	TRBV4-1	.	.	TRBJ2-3	CASSQAPQHTDTQYF	TGCGCCAGCAGCCAAGCCCCGCAACACACAGATACGCAGTATTTT
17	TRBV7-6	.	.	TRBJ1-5	CASSEGIRGRSNQPQHF	TGTGCCAGCAGCGAGGGAATCAGGGGAAGGAGCAATCAGCCCCAGCATTTT
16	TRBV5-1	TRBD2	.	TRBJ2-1	CASSPSASGSGDEQFF	TGCGCCAGCAGCCCATCAGCGAGCGGGAGTGGCGATGAGCAGTTCTTC
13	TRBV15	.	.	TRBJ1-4	CATSRDKREKLFF	TGTGCCACCAGCAGAGACAAGAGGGAAAAACTGTTTTTT
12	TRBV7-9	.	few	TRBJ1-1	CASSFSNTEAFF	TGTGCCAGCAGCTTCTCGAACACTGAAGCTTTCTTT
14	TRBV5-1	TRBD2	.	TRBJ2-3	CASSGGLGTDTQYF	TGCGCCAGCAGCGGTGGACTAGGCACAGATACGCAGTATTTT
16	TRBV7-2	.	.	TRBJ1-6	CASSSRGPIYNSPLHF	TGTGCCAGCAGCTCTCGGGGTCCCATCTATAATTCACCCCTCCACTTT
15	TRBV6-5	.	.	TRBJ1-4	CASSYSSRFNEKLFF	TGTGCCAGCAGTTACTCTAGTCGGTTTAATGAAAAACTGTTTTTT
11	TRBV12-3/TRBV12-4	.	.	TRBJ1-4	CASSFDEKLFF	TGTGCCAGCAGTTTCGATGAAAAACTGTTTTTT
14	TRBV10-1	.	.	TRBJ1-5	CASSKRQDYQPQHF	TGCGCCAGCAGTAAGAGACAGGACTATCAGCCCCAGCATTTT
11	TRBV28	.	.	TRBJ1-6	CASSLRSPLHF	TGTGCCAGCAGTTTGCGGTCACCCCTCCACTTT
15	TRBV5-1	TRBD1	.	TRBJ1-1	CASSFGTGDGTEAFF	TGCGCCAGCAGCTTCGGGACAGGGGATGGTACTGAAGCTTTCTTT
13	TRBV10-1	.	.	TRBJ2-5	CASSESAGPTRYF	TGCGCCAGCAGTGAGTCGGCAGGCCCGACGCGGTACTTC
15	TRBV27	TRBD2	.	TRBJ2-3	CASLGLAGGVDTQYF	TGTGCCAGCCTGGGACTAGCGGGGGGCGTTGATACGCAGTATTTT
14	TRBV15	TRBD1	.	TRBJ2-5	CATGQGLSRETQYF	TGTGCCACCGGACAGGGATTGAGTCGAGAGACCCAGTACTTC
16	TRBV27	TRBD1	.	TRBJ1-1	CASTPGQGARIAEAFF	TGTGCCAGCACCCCGGGACAGGGGGCGCGAATCGCTGAAGCTTTCTTT
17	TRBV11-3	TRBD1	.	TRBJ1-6	CASSLDYRDRGRSPLHF	TGTGCCAGCAGCTTAGATTACCGGGACAGGGGTCGATCACCCCTCCACTTT
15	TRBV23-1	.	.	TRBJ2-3	CASSHPGRGTDTQYF	TGCGCCAGCAGTCACCCGGGTCGAGGCACAGATACGCAGTATTTT
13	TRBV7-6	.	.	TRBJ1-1	CASSLDRNTEAFF	TGTGCCAGCAGTTTGGACAGGAACACTGAAGCTTTCTTT
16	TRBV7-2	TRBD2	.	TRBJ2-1	CASSLQAGVRRDEQFF	TGTGCCAGCAGCTTGCAAGCGGGGGTACGTCGGGATGAGCAGTTCTTC
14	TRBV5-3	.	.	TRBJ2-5	CARSLNRRIKTQYF	TGTGCCAGAAGCTTGAACAGGCGGATAAAGACCCAGTACTTC
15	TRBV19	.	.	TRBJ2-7	CASSIRGRAPYEQYF	TGTGCCAGTAGTATAAGGGGGAGGGCGCCCTACGAGCAGTACTTC
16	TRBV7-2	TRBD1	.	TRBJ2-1	CASSLGGTGLYNEQFF	TGTGCCAGCAGCTTAGGGGGGACAGGGCTATACAATGAGCAGTTCTTC
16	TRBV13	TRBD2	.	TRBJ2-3	CASSLATSGISNTQYF	TGTGCCAGCAGCCTTGCGACTAGCGGGATTTCAAATACGCAGTATTTT
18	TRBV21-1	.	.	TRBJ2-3	CASSKDPGLADSTDTQYF	TGTGCCAGCAGCAAAGACCCCGGACTAGCAGACAGCACAGATACGCAGTATTTT
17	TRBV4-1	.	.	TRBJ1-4	CASSQLYSGTAADRLFF	TGCGCCAGCAGCCAACTATACTCGGGAACCGCCGCGGACCGGCTGTTTTTT
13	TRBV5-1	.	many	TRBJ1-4	CASSLGQNEKLFF	TGCGCCAGCAGCTTGGGACAGAATGAAAAACTGTTTTTT
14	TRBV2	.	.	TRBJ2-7	CASSVNRIADEQYF	TGTGCCAGCAGTGTCAACCGAATCGCGGACGAGCAGTACTTC
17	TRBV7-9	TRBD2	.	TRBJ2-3	CASSPTSGGSSTDTQYF	TGTGCCAGCAGCCCGACTAGCGGGGGTTCTAGCACAGATACGCAGTATTTT
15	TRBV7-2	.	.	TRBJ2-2	CASSLGPRHTGELFF	TGTGCCAGCAGCTTGGGGCCGCGTCACACCGGGGAGCTGTTTTTT
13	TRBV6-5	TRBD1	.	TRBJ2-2	CASRTGSTGELFF	TGTGCCAGCAGGACAGGGAGCACCGGGGAGCTGTTTTTT
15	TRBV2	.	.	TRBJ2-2	CASSDGARNTGELFF	TGTGCCAGCAGTGATGGGGCGCGGAACACCGGGGAGCTGTTTTTT
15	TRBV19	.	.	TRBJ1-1	CASSIWGGVFAEAFF	TGTGCCAGTAGTATCTGGGGGGGGGTCTTCGCTGAAGCTTTCTTT
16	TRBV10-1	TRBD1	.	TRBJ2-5	CASRASYRGQQETQYF	TGCGCCAGCAGAGCATCCTACAGGGGGCAACAAGAGACCCAGTACTTC
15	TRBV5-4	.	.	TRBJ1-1	CASSPTDGGNTEAFF	TGTGCCAGCAGCCCGACCGACGGAGGGAACACTGAAGCTTTCTTT
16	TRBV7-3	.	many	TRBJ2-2	CASSPSLVLNTGELFF	TGTGCCAGCAGCCCCTCTTTAGTCCTGAACACCGGGGAGCTGTTTTTT
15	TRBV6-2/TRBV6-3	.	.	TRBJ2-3	CASSYSTGGSDTQYF	TGTGCCAGCAGTTACTCGACGGGGGGCAGCGATACGCAGTATTTT
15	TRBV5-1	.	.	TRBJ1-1	CASSPSTSQGTEAFF	TGCGCCAGCAGCCCTTCGACCAGCCAGGGTACTGAAGCTTTCTTT